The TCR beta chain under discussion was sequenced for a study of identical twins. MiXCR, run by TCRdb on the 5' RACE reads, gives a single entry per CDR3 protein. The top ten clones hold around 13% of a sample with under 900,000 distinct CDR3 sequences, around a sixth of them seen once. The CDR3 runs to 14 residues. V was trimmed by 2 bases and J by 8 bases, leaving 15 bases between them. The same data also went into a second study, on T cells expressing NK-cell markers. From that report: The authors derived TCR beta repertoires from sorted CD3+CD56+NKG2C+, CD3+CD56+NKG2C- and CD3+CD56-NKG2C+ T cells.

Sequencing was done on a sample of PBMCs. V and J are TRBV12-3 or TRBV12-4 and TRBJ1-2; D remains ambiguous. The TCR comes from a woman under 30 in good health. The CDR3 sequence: CASSLIDFYGGYTF. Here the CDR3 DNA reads TGTGCCAGCAGTTTAATCGATTTTTACGGAGGCTACACCTTC.